Detailed here is one TCR beta chain. These data come from a study of chemoradiotherapy in HPV16-positive cancers. The table came from immunoSEQ multiplex PCR; TCRdb's copy has only in-frame clones and leaves some out. The profile shows 30,000 to 50,000 clones, more than 75% of them singletons. Germline V gene lookup returns CDR1 SGDLS and CDR2 YYNGEE. V lost 0 bases, J lost 2 bases, and 8 bases lay in between. This CDR3 comprises 14 residues. Sequenced material: blood, taken from a patient who underwent chemoradiotherapy. The rearrangement joins TRBV9 to TRBJ2-5; no firm D call. The receptor comes from a human donor with HPV-associated anogenital cancer. CDR3 residues: CASSVGLQQETQYF. DNA of the CDR3: TGTGCCAGCAGCGTAGGGTTGCAGCAAGAGACCCAGTACTTC.